This TCR beta chain is drawn from a study of cytomegalovirus exposure and HLA in healthy donors. Overall study results and limits: With later analysis, a missense DCLRE1C variant became linked to TCR beta V- and J-gene trimming. Reportedly, a later analysis found an Asian-associated ancestry cluster had fewer N-insertions than the approximately 670-donor mean.

The PCR had 60 Vbeta and 13 Jbeta primers. Method: immunoSEQ multiplex PCR; TCRdb's copy keeps in-frame clones and lacks some. The sample has about 120,000 clones, approximately 8.6% seen once; the top ten hold approximately 6.4%. Germline CDR1 is MNHNS and CDR2 is SASEGT. V shed 6 bases and J shed 10 bases, with 13 bases lying between them. The CDR3 is 12 amino acids. Notes on this clone: Its antigen is as yet unknown.

The donors were healthy bone marrow donors. The origin of this receptor is a woman aged 40 to 50 in good health and CMV-seropositive. Input material: PBMCs. The rearrangement uses TRBV6-1 and TRBJ2-1, with TRBD1 as a possible D gene (6 bases). Here the CDR3 reads CASRDRLGEQFF. The CDR3 DNA sequence: TGTGCCAGCAGGGACAGATTGGGGGAGCAGTTCTTC.